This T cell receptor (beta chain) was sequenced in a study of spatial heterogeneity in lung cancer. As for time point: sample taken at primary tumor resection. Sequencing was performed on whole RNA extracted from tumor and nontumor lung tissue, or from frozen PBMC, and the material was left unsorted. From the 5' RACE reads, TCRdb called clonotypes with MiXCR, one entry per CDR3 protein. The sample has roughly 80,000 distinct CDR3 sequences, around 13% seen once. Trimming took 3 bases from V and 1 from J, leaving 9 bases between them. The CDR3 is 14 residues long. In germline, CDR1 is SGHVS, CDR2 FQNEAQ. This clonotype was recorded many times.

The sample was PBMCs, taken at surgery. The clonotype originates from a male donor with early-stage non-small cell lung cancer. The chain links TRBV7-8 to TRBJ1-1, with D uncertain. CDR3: CASSFQPRNTEAFF. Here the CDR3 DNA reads TGTGCCAGCAGCTTTCAGCCGCGGAACACTGAAGCTTTCTTT.